Each of the 8 T cell receptor beta chains below was sequenced from the same sample in a study of technical replicates of blood from a few donors. Only in-frame clones appear in the TCRdb table, and some are missing; sequencing was by immunoSEQ multiplex PCR. The data hold just under 100,000 clones, with around 96% observed a single time. Material for sequencing was T cells isolated from PBMCs. The receptors here all came from a human donor in good health.

CDR3 loop: CASSHHTAGTAGELFF. CDR3 bases: TGCGCCAGCAGCCACCACACCGCAGGTACTGCCGGGGAGCTGTTTTTT. The gene calls are TRBV4-1 and TRBJ2-2; unclear D gene. CDR1 is MGHRA and CDR2 is YSYEKL in the germline V gene. The CDR3 runs to 16 residues. V was pared by 3 bases and J by 6 bases, with 17 bases between.

This chain links TRBV27 with TRBJ2-7; 9 nucleotides align to TRBD1. Germline V gives CDR1 MNHEY, CDR2 SMNVEV (reference sequence). J gave up 1 base and V 2 bases, and 6 bases lay outside the gene matches. This CDR3 has 16 residues. The CDR3 region is CASSLKFGQGSYEQYF. The CDR3 bases are TGTGCCAGCAGTTTAAAATTCGGACAGGGGTCCTACGAGCAGTACTTC.

This sequence joins TRBV6-1 and TRBJ1-1; 8 positions agree with TRBD1. Germline V lookup: CDR1 MNHNS, CDR2 SASEGT. The CDR3 extends over 13 amino acids. Losses at the gene ends were 0 bases for V and 6 bases for J; bases not matched to a gene: 0. The CDR3 protein is CASSEATGAEAFF. In DNA form, the CDR3 reads TGTGCCAGCAGTGAAGCGACAGGGGCTGAAGCTTTCTTT.

The rearrangement links TRBV19 to TRBJ1-1; D is undetermined. Trimming pared 7 bases from V and 7 bases from J, leaving 10 bases between. CDR1 and CDR2 (germline): LNHDA, SQIVND (reference sequence). This CDR3 has 11 amino acids. The CDR3 loop reads CASITPGEAFF. CDR3 DNA sequence: TGTGCCAGTATCACGCCGGGTGAAGCTTTCTTT.

This chain links TRBV11-3 with TRBJ2-7, with 9 bases lining up with TRBD1. V trimming: 5 bases; J trimming: 5 bases; junction bases outside the gene matches: 7. Germline V gives CDR1 SGHNT, CDR2 YENEEA. CDR3 length: 14 amino acids. This chain's CDR3 is CASSPGTGSHEQYF. As DNA, the CDR3 is TGTGCCAGCAGCCCGGGGACAGGGAGCCACGAGCAGTACTTC.

The V gene is TRBV5-5, the J gene TRBJ1-2, with 11 bases identical to TRBD1. V gave up 0 bases and J gave up 6 bases; unmatched junction bases: 4. The V gene's germline CDR1 is SGHKS and CDR2 YYEKEE (reference sequence). The CDR3 covers 15 residues. The CDR3 coding sequence is TGTGCCAGCAGCTTGGTGGGGACAGGGGGAAATGGCTACACCTTC. Protein product: CASSLVGTGGNGYTF.

As to this clone: In the same sample, other DNA sequences code for this CDR3. The chain has TRBV30 and TRBJ2-3; D possibly corresponds to TRBD2 (7 bases). Trimming stripped 2 bases from V and 0 bases from J, with 12 bases between. CDR1 and CDR2 (germline): GTSNPN, SVGIG (reference sequence). The CDR3 totals 15 residues. This CDR3 is CAWSKAGASTDTQYF. The CDR3 nucleotides read TGTGCCTGGAGTAAGGCGGGGGCTAGCACAGATACGCAGTATTTT.

This clone was detected once. This chain joins TRBV5-1 and TRBJ2-5; weak D call: TRBD2 (6 bases). Trimming stripped 4 bases from V and 2 bases from J, with 15 bases between. The germline gives CDR1 SGHRS, CDR2 YFSETQ. The CDR3 length is 15 residues. The CDR3 DNA is TGCGCCAGCAGCCCTGTGGGGGGTTTGCAAGAGACCCAGTACTTC. This encodes CASSPVGGLQETQYF.